A selection of T cell receptor beta chains follows, all from one sample in a study of blood T cells in healthy people across ages. One entry per CDR3 protein results from TCRdb running MiXCR on the 5' RACE reads. The table records about 730,000 distinct CDR3 sequences, more than 40% of them present only once. The sequenced sample was blood. These TCRs come from an older woman in good health. CDR3s include the opening cysteine and the closing phenylalanine or tryptophan. The D gene is left open where the match is weak. Not every row has a clone size; where given, it reads once, few, many or a size class.

TRBD2 . TRBJ2-5 TRBV20-1 TGCAGTGTTAAGGGCAATAGCGGGAGAATCGTAGAGACCCAGTACTTC CSVKGNSGRIVETQYF
. . TRBJ1-6 TRBV27 TGTGCCAGCAGTTTAGAGGGGCGTTATTCACCCCTCCACTTT CASSLEGRYSPLHF
. . TRBJ1-1 TRBV5-1 TGCGCCAGCAGCTTGAAGGCAGGCCTGAACACTGAAGCTTTCTTT CASSLKAGLNTEAFF
. few TRBJ2-1 TRBV7-9 TGTGCCAGCAGCTTAGTAGGGACGGAGGGGTTAAATGAGCAGTTCTTC CASSLVGTEGLNEQFF
TRBD1 . TRBJ1-2 TRBV5-1 TGCGCCAGCAGCTCGGACCCGACAGGGGCAAACTATGGCTACACCTTC CASSSDPTGANYGYTF
TRBD1 . TRBJ2-1 TRBV29-1 TGCAGCGCCTACTCCGGGACAGGGACCTACAATGAGCAGTTCTTC CSAYSGTGTYNEQFF
TRBD2 . TRBJ2-3 TRBV7-2 TGTGCCAGCAGCTCCACTAGCGGGAGTGCAGATACGCAGTATTTT CASSSTSGSADTQYF
. . TRBJ1-5 TRBV29-1 TGCAGCGTTGTAATCGGGGGCAATCAGCCCCAGCATTTT CSVVIGGNQPQHF
. . TRBJ2-3 TRBV2 TGTGCCAGTGAAGGGGGGAGCACAGATACGCAGTATTTT CASEGGSTDTQYF
. . TRBJ2-1 TRBV20-1 TGCAGTGCTGATACGGGTTCCTACAATGAGCAGTTCTTC CSADTGSYNEQFF